Listed here is a single TCR beta chain. Its cognate antigen has yet to be identified. It has no much larger one-base neighbor in the sample; base qualities were not kept. The CDR3 regions of human TCRbeta chains were analyzed by immunosequencing. In the paper's pipeline: Repertoire TCRs were matched against a reference library of SARS-CoV-2-specific TCRs generated with the MIRA antigen-specificity platform. Breadth was defined as the fraction of unique TCRs that were SARS-CoV-2-associated, and depth was defined as the fraction of total T cells that were SARS-CoV-2-associated. Using the MIRA data, every spike-specific TCR was mapped to the spike region that the TCR reacted to and assigned to either a CD4 or a CD8 class. Log10-transformed breadth and depth values were compared by one-way ANOVA with Sidak's multiple comparisons tests. Here the immuneACCESS table is served through TCRdb, limited to in-frame sequences with V and J called. Missing clones are a known gap in these copies; in checked studies unresolved V genes cover under half, and the rest lacks a known reason. The V and J calls and clone size were taken over from that table, and D and trimming were inferred from the DNA. The sample table holds around 150,000 clones, of which 90% were seen once. Together, the top ten hold more than 3% of the sample.

The data belong to a study of T cell responses to AZD1222 COVID-19 vaccine (dated by TCRdb to about 2021). For the study in its entirety: AZD1222 recipients given second doses at about 4 weeks or at about 12 weeks were pooled, since spike-specific TCR depth and breadth were not found to differ between the two schedules. A total of more than 230 trial participants underwent TCR sequencing, of whom 207 had received two doses of AZD1222 and some 26 had received two doses of the MenACWY control vaccine. Trial participants were enrolled into age subgroups of 18-55, 56-69 and 70-plus years, which contained approximately 150, 28 and 58 TCR-sequenced participants, respectively.

General conclusions and limits of the study: Conclusions about previously exposed vaccinees are limited, since just 5 to 7 AZD1222 recipients were seropositive for SARS-CoV-2 at baseline. No day 14 peak-response samples were available, so repertoires were characterized only after the peak T cell response. Spike-specific TCR breadth and depth rose significantly after two AZD1222 doses compared with day 0 and with MenACWY recipients. Reportedly, close to half of the unique spike-specific TCRs recognized epitopes lying outside the regions that are mutated in the B.1.351 and B.1.1.7 variants. Participants were mostly white British, with more females than males. The authors suggested clonal diversity may have been underestimated. Vaccine-associated CD4 TCRs spanned the whole spike protein, with dominant responses in regions 160-218 and 743-854. In the small 56-69-year group, the increase in depth fell short of significance, most likely because of low power.

Per the germline V gene (reference sequence), SEHNR is the CDR1 and FQNEAQ is the CDR2. V drops 5 bases and J drops 9 bases, leaving 23 bases in between. The CDR3 runs 17 amino acids, cysteine and phenylalanine included. The only DNA kept is the CDR3, 51 bases in frame from the first base. The label giving this sample's time point can be read as: baseline before first vaccination. Vaccinee samples were obtained from the UK trials COV001 and COV002, which included a single-blind randomized controlled phase 2/3 trial of AZD1222 (ChAdOx1 nCoV-19) in healthy adults. For TCRbeta chain sequencing, PBMC samples from trial participants were taken at day 0 and at day 28 after the second dose.

The rearrangement joined TRBV7-9 to TRBJ1-6; the D segment could be TRBD1, given 5 matching bases. Sequencing was performed on peripheral blood, taken on day 0 of AZD1222 vaccination. The source is an adult in good health. The DNA is as follows: TGTGCCAGCAGCCCACCTGGGGCTCCGGCAGGCAGTTCACCCCTCCACTTT. This sequence encodes CASSPPGAPAGSSPLHF. Supplemented by the reference TRBV7-9 and TRBJ1-6 proteins around the CDR3, the complete variable domain is DTGVSQNPRHKITKRGQNVTFRCDPISEHNRLYWYRQTLGQGPEFLTYFQNEAQLEKSRLLSDRFSAERPKGSFSTLEIQRTEQGDSAMYLCASSPPGAPAGSSPLHFGNGTRLTVT.